A single sample gave rise to the 21 T cell receptor beta chains below, sequenced in a study of T cells after yellow fever vaccination. Using its own MiXCR run on the 5' RACE reads, TCRdb lists one record per CDR3 protein. The sample lists hundreds of thousands of distinct CDR3 sequences, 10% to 15% occurring once. The source material was PBMCs, sampled on the day of the yellow fever booster vaccination. Every receptor here comes from a young man who received the YFV17D yellow fever vaccine.

This clonotype was seen a handful of times. The V gene is TRBV12-3 or TRBV12-4, the J gene TRBJ2-2, with D unresolved. The V end lost 4 bases, the J end lost 1 base, and 13 bases lay between the germline ends. CDR3 length equals 16 residues. The CDR3 region has the DNA TGTGCCAGCAGTTCCTACCAGACGGGGAACACCGGGGAGCTGTTTTTT. Amino acids: CASSSYQTGNTGELFF.

V usage is TRBV12-3 or TRBV12-4 and J usage is TRBJ2-7; the D gene is possibly TRBD1 (5 bases). There are 11 residues in the CDR3. V dropped 5 bases and J dropped 5 bases, with 7 bases sitting between them. CDR3 protein: CASSTRDEQYF. CDR3 coding DNA: TGTGCCAGCAGTACCAGGGACGAGCAGTACTTC.

This clonotype was recorded a few times. This chain connects TRBV15 to TRBJ1-2; no clear D gene. The V end lost 3 bases, the J end lost 10 bases, and 12 bases lay between the germline ends. The CDR3 loop spans 12 amino acids. Germline CDR1 is LNHNV and CDR2 is YYDKDF (reference sequence). CDR3 amino acids: CATSRADGDYTF. As DNA, the CDR3 is TGTGCCACCAGCAGGGCTGACGGGGACTACACCTTC.

Only a few counts were recorded for this clonotype. The chain carries TRBV7-2 and TRBJ2-7; TRBD2 matches at 9 bases. V gave up 6 bases and J gave up 6 bases; unmatched junction bases: 9. The CDR3 consists of 14 residues. Germline CDR1 SGHTA, CDR2 FQGNSA. This CDR3 is CASSFTSGSTEQYF. CDR3 coding DNA: TGTGCCAGCAGTTTTACTAGCGGGTCCACCGAGCAGTACTTC.

The table lists this clonotype with many counts. V usage is TRBV6-5 and J usage is TRBJ2-7; D remains ambiguous. CDR1 is MNHEY and CDR2 is SVGAGI in the germline V gene. Deletions cut 2 bases from V and 2 bases from J, with 13 bases between. The CDR3 extends over 15 amino acids. CDR3 region: CASSYVPVTAYEQYF. The CDR3 coding sequence is TGTGCCAGCAGTTACGTCCCCGTAACCGCCTACGAGCAGTACTTC.

The chain joins TRBV28 to TRBJ1-1, with 8 bases matching TRBD1. Germline trimming cut 6 bases from V and 1 base from J; bases unmatched to any gene: 7. Germline V CDR1 and CDR2: MDHEN, SYDVKM. The CDR3 consists of 15 residues. DNA for the CDR3: TGTGCCAGCAGCGTACTTGGGACAGGGAACACTGAAGCTTTCTTT. It translates to CASSVLGTGNTEAFF.

The V gene is TRBV7-6, the J gene TRBJ2-3, with no clear D. Trimming took 0 bases from V and 4 from J, leaving 8 bases between them. This CDR3 is 14 amino acids long. The germline V gene has CDR1 SGHVS and CDR2 FNYEAQ. CDR3 nucleotide sequence: TGTGCCAGCAGCTTAGCCCAGAGCGCAGATACGCAGTATTTT. Translated: CASSLAQSADTQYF. The whole variable domain, remainder taken from reference TRBV7-6 and TRBJ2-3, is GAGVSQSPRYKVTKRGQDVALRCDPISGHVSLYWYRQALGQGPEFLTYFNYEAQQDKSGLPNDRFSAERPEGSISTLTIQRTEQRDSAMYRCASSLAQSADTQYFGPGTRLTVL.

The J gene is TRBJ2-7, the V gene TRBV30; D is perhaps TRBD1 (5 bases). CDR1 and CDR2 (germline): GTSNPN, SVGIG (reference sequence). The CDR3 has 15 amino acids. V lost 0 bases to trimming and J lost 3 bases, with 15 bases between them. The CDR3 DNA is TGTGCCTGGAGTGTACGTCTTCCCAGGGTCTACGAGCAGTACTTC. Protein: CAWSVRLPRVYEQYF.

This clonotype was detected only a few times. V gene TRBV20-1 combines with J gene TRBJ2-2; 10 nucleotides agree with TRBD2. V was clipped by 4 bases and J by 1 base; unmatched bases: 3. The CDR3 contains 15 residues. Germline assignment: CDR1 DFQATT and CDR2 SNEGSKA (reference sequence). CDR3 in DNA: TGCAGTGCTAAAGCGGGAGGGGTGAACACCGGGGAGCTGTTTTTT. Amino acids: CSAKAGGVNTGELFF.

The chain uses TRBV9 and TRBJ2-7; D is uncertain. Trimming shortened V by 0 bases and J by 4 bases, and 11 bases separated the two germline ends. The CDR3 spans 14 residues. Germline V gene data show CDR1 as SGDLS and CDR2 as YYNGEE. CDR3 DNA: TGTGCCAGCAGCGTAGATTTTAGTTGGTACGAGCAGTACTTC. This gives the protein CASSVDFSWYEQYF.

This clonotype was seen only a few times. This chain uses TRBV9 with TRBJ1-5; D not certain. The ends were cut back, 0 bases at V and 3 bases at J, with 7 bases in the middle. The germline V gene encodes CDR1 SGDLS and CDR2 YYNGEE. This CDR3 is 14 amino acids long. This chain's CDR3 is CASSVGGDNQPQHF. The CDR3 nucleotides read TGTGCCAGCAGCGTAGGAGGTGACAATCAGCCCCAGCATTTT.

The chain employs TRBV7-2 and TRBJ2-7; tentative D call: TRBD2 (7 bases). V gave up 1 base and J gave up 3 bases, with 16 bases separating them. Per germline, CDR1 SGHTA and CDR2 FQGNSA. CDR3 length: 16 residues. CDR3 loop: CASSLVAGAQIYEQYF. In DNA form, the CDR3 reads TGTGCCAGCAGCTTAGTGGCGGGGGCCCAGATCTACGAGCAGTACTTC.

This clonotype was found a few times. This sequence joins TRBV28 and TRBJ1-2; no clear D. V gave up 5 bases and J gave up 0 bases, with 13 bases separating them. CDR1 and CDR2 from the germline V gene are MDHEN and SYDVKM. The CDR3 totals 15 residues. The CDR3 protein is CASSPWLEANYGYTF. The CDR3 nucleotides are TGTGCCAGCAGTCCATGGCTGGAGGCTAACTATGGCTACACCTTC.

The chain has TRBV7-2 and TRBJ1-6; maybe TRBD1 (6 bases). The length of the CDR3 is 15 residues. V was trimmed by 5 bases and J by 9 bases, leaving 17 bases between them. The germline V gene encodes CDR1 SGHTA and CDR2 FQGNSA. DNA of the CDR3: TGTGCCAGCAGCGAAGGGGGGCTCAGGATTTCACCCCTCCACTTT. This sequence encodes CASSEGGLRISPLHF.

This clonotype was recorded a few times. This sequence joins TRBV29-1 and TRBJ2-5; the D call may be TRBD1 or TRBD2 (5 bases each). This CDR3 has 13 residues. CDR1 SQVTM and CDR2 ANQGSEA come from the germline V gene. The V end lost 3 bases, the J end lost 2 bases, and 10 bases lay between the germline ends. CDR3 residues: CSVDGTRQETQYF. The CDR3 DNA reads as TGCAGCGTTGACGGGACCCGACAAGAGACCCAGTACTTC. Drawing the rest from reference TRBV29-1 and TRBJ2-5, the complete variable domain is SAVISQKPSRDICQRGTSLTIQCQVDSQVTMMFWYRQQPGQSLTLIATANQGSEATYESGFVIDKFPISRPNLTFSTLTVSNMSPEDSSIYLCSVDGTRQETQYFGPGTRLLVL.

This clonotype was detected only a few times. V usage is TRBV7-2 and J usage is TRBJ2-2, with a weak D call TRBD1 (5 bases). Trimming pared 7 bases from V and 4 bases from J, leaving 19 bases between. This CDR3 is built from 16 residues. Germline V gives CDR1 SGHTA, CDR2 FQGNSA. The CDR3 spells CASTTQRGSFTGELFF. In nucleotides, the CDR3 is TGTGCCAGCACTACACAAAGGGGCAGTTTCACCGGGGAGCTGTTTTTT. Complete variable domain (other parts from reference TRBV7-2 and TRBJ2-2): GAGVSQSPSNKVTEKGKDVELRCDPISGHTALYWYRQSLGQGLEFLIYFQGNSAPDKSGLPSDRFSAERTGGSVSTLTIQRTQQEDSAVYLCASTTQRGSFTGELFFGEGSRLTVL.

This clonotype was observed a few times. The J gene is TRBJ1-1, the V gene TRBV11-2; TRBD1 might be the D (6 bases). Germline values: CDR1 SGHAT, CDR2 FQNNGV. The CDR3 sequence is 12 residues long. V was clipped by 5 bases and J by 6 bases, with 10 bases between them. The CDR3 reads CASSHRTAEAFF. CDR3 coding DNA: TGTGCCAGCAGCCACCGGACAGCTGAAGCTTTCTTT.

This clonotype was picked up a small number of times. J is TRBJ2-7 and V is TRBV27; 11 nucleotides align to TRBD1. This CDR3 has 15 amino acids. Germline CDR1 MNHEY, CDR2 SMNVEV (reference sequence). Trimming removed 2 bases from V and 4 bases from J; junction bases left unmatched: 4. The CDR3 region has the DNA TGTGCCAGCAGTTTAATAGGGGACAGGGGGTACGAGCAGTACTTC. This encodes CASSLIGDRGYEQYF.

This clonotype was seen a handful of times. The chain combines TRBV29-1 with TRBJ2-3; D unclear. V was shortened by 0 bases and J by 4 bases, with 8 bases between the two germline ends. CDR1 is SQVTM, CDR2 ANQGSEA, per germline. The CDR3 spans 13 residues. As DNA, the CDR3 is TGCAGCGTTGAAGATCATCGCGCAGATACGCAGTATTTT. Translation gives CSVEDHRADTQYF.

CDR3 bases: TGTGCCAGCAGCCAAGAACCTTCCCTGCCAGCTTTCTTT. This sequence encodes CASSQEPSLPAFF. V and J are TRBV3-1 and TRBJ1-1, with D uncertain. V lost 0 bases and J lost 10, with 12 bases in between. Germline CDR1 is LGHDT and CDR2 is YNNKEL (reference sequence). The CDR3 spans 13 residues.

This clonotype was observed a few times. This chain connects TRBV9 to TRBJ1-6; 11 bases fit TRBD1. With V trimmed by 2 bases and J by 3 bases, 1 base remained unmatched. CDR3 size: 16 residues. CDR1 SGDLS and CDR2 YYNGEE come from the germline V gene. The CDR3 here is CASSVDRGLYNSPLHF. The CDR3 nucleotides are TGTGCCAGCAGCGTGGACAGGGGGCTCTATAATTCACCCCTCCACTTT.